The clone carrying this T cell receptor (beta chain) has only a few counts. The data belong to a study of molecular identifiers for immune sequencing clone quantification. TCRdb re-called the PCR reads through MiXCR, storing one row per CDR3 protein. The table shows about 510,000 distinct CDR3 sequences, with over 20% occurring only once. Germline CDR1 and CDR2: SEHNR and FQNEAQ (reference sequence). The CDR3 has 15 amino acids. V shed 4 bases and J shed 4 bases, with 14 bases lying between them. The receptor was derived from a human donor in good health. Some libraries in this study had Jurkat cell RNA spiked in. This chain joins TRBV7-9 and TRBJ2-1; D is possibly TRBD1 (6 bases). The sequencing sample was made of naive CD8+ T cells from blood, with Jurkat cell RNA spiked in. Subset of the sample: FACS-sorted CD8+CD4-CCR7+CD45RA+ naive T cells. Here the CDR3 reads CASSSDSKHYNEQFF. The CDR3 nucleotides are TGTGCCAGCAGCTCGGACAGCAAACATTACAATGAGCAGTTCTTC.